The 5 T cell receptor beta chains below were found in one sample sequenced in a study of tumor-infiltrating lymphocytes in primary liver carcinoma. Between 20 and 30 mg of unsorted bulk tissue served as the source from which RNA and DNA were co-extracted. Synthesis of TCR beta cDNA was carried out from about 540 ng total RNA with a constant-region primer. TCR beta libraries came from three nested multiplex PCR rounds using slightly modified ARM-PCR. TRBV1-TRBV30 forward primers paired with a C-beta reverse primer were used in the first two PCR rounds, which ran roughly 9 cycles each. TCRdb re-analysed the multiplex PCR reads in MiXCR, keeping a single row per CDR3 protein. The sample contains about 78,000 distinct CDR3 sequences, 70% to 75% of which appear only once. The sequencing sample was made of liver tumor tissue from sampling region 4. Subset specified: tumor region T4, right-lateral pole. These receptors all stem from a woman aged 55-70 years with primary liver carcinoma and hepatitis B virus infection.

A remark on this clonotype: A junction end diverges from the germline sequence, so it may reflect a read error. The V call is TRBV6-1, the J call TRBJ1-2; D possibly corresponds to TRBD1 (5 bases). Germline lookup yields CDR1 MNHNS and CDR2 SASEGT. The CDR3 spans 15 residues. The CDR3 protein is CASCDGGGAAYGYTF. The CDR3 DNA sequence: TGTGCCAGCTGTGATGGTGGAGGGGCGGCCTATGGCTACACCTTC.

Comment on this clonotype: It is likely a read error, because the conserved phenylalanine at the end of the CDR3 is missing. No DNA is shown, since the ends of the CDR3 on it are uncertain; the CDR3 is the one TCRdb lists. Here the CDR3 reads CSVETGADTEYL. This chain links TRBV29-1 with TRBJ2-3; the table's D call, TRBD1, has no DNA check behind it. The CDR3 is 12 residues long, counting both termini. CDR1 and CDR2 (germline): SQVTM, ANQGSEA.

For this clonotype: One end of the junction varies from germline; a read error may be responsible. The chain carries TRBV12-3 or TRBV12-4 and TRBJ2-7; no clear D gene. This CDR3 region has 14 residues. In nucleotides, the CDR3 is TGTGCCAGCAGTCCGACCCGACTTTTTTACGACCAGTACTTC. Translation: CASSPTRLFYDQYF.

Concerning this clonotype: At one of its ends the junction is not consistent with the germline gene, which may arise from a read error. This sequence joins TRBV4-2 and TRBJ2-3; D is tentatively TRBD1 or TRBD2 (6 bases each). Germline CDR1 and CDR2: LGHNA and YNFKEQ. The CDR3 covers 15 residues. CDR3 nucleotide sequence: TGTACCAGCAGCCAAGAGGAGGGGGGCTTAGATACGCAGTATTTT. Encoded protein: CTSSQEEGGLDTQYF.

Remarks on this clonotype: In this CDR3 the conserved last residue, phenylalanine or tryptophan, is missing, so a read error is likely. Here the CDR3 DNA reads TGTGCCAGCAGTAGCCAGGGGGGGAGTCAGCCCCAGCATATT. It yields the protein CASSSQGGSQPQHI. V usage is TRBV28 and J usage is TRBJ1-5; 7 bases are a match to TRBD1. This CDR3 region has 14 residues. The germline CDR1 and CDR2 sequences are MDHEN and SYDVKM. After removal of 5 bases from V and 6 bases from J, the junction contained 7 bases not matched to a gene.